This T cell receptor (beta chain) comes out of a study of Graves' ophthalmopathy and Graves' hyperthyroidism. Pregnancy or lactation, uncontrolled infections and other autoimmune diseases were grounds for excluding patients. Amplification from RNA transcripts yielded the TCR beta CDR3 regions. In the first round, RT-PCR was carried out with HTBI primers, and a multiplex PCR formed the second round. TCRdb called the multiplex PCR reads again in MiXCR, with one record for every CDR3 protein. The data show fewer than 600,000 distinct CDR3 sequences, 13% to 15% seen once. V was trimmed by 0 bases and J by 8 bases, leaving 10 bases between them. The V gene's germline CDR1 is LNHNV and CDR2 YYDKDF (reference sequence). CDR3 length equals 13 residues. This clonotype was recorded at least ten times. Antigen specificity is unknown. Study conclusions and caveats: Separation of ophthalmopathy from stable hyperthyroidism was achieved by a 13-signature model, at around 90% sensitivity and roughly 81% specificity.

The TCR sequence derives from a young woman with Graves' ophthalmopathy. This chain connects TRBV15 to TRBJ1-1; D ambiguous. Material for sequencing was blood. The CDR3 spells CATSRDSLGEAFF. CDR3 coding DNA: TGTGCCACCAGCAGAGATTCGTTAGGGGAAGCTTTCTTT.